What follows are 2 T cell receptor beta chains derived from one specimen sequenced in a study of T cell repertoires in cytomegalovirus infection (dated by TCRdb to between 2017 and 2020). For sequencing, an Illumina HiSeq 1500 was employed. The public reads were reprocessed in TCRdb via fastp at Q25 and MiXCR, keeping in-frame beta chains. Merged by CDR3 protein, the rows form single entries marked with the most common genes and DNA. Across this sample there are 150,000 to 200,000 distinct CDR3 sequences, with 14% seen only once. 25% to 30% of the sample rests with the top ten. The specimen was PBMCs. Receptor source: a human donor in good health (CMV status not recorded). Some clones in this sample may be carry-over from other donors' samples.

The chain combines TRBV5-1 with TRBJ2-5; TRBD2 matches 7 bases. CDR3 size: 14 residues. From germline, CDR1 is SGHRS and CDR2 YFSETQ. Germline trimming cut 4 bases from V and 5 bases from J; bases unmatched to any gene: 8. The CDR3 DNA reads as TGCGCCAGCAGCGGTACAGCGGGGAGTGAGACCCAGTACTTC. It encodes CASSGTAGSETQYF. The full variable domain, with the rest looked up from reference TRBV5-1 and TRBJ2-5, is KAGVTQTPRYLIKTRGQQVTLSCSPISGHRSVSWYQQTPGQGLQFLFEYFSETQRNKGNFPGRFSGRQFSNSRSEMNVSTLELGDSALYLCASSGTAGSETQYFGPGTRLLVL.

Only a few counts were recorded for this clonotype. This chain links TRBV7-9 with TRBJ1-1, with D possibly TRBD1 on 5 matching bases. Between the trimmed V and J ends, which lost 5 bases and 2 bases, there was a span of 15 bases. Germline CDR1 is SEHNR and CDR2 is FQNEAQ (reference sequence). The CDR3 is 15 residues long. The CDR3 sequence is CASSTQGGVNTEAFF. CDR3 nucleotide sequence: TGTGCCAGCAGCACGCAAGGAGGGGTCAACACTGAAGCTTTCTTT.